The 7 T cell receptor beta chains presented below share a single source sample, sequenced in a study of PD-1 blockade in classical Hodgkin lymphoma. Brentuximab vedotin exposure varied, and every patient relapsed after autologous stem cell transplantation. Sequencing was performed with immunoSEQ multiplex PCR; in TCRdb, only in-frame clones are kept and a portion is missing. The data hold 70,000 or so clones, with roughly 91% observed a single time. The starting material was peripheral blood mononuclear cells (PBMCs), obtained at baseline. Receptor source: a human donor with classical Hodgkin lymphoma.

J is TRBJ2-5 and V is TRBV6-5; D possibly corresponds to TRBD2 (6 bases). This CDR3 is 15 amino acids long. V lost 7 bases and J lost 5, with 20 bases in between. In germline, CDR1 is MNHEY, CDR2 SVGAGI. In DNA form, the CDR3 reads TGTGCCAGCACGACAAACTGGTCGGGGAGGGAGACCCAGTACTTC. It encodes CASTTNWSGRETQYF.

V and J are TRBV4-2 and TRBJ2-2; D might be TRBD1 or TRBD2, each matching 6 bases. V lost 3 bases and J 0 bases, leaving 11 bases between the germline ends. CDR3 length: 16 amino acids. Germline V gives CDR1 LGHNA, CDR2 YNFKEQ. This CDR3 is CASSQRGATNTGELFF. The CDR3, as DNA: TGTGCCAGCAGCCAGAGGGGGGCGACGAACACCGGGGAGCTGTTTTTT.

This rearrangement joins TRBV7-7 to TRBJ1-5; D might be TRBD1 (6 bases). The V end was cut by 5 bases, the J end by 6 bases, with 11 bases between. Looked up from germline, CDR1 is SSHAT and CDR2 is FNYEAQ (reference sequence). The CDR3 is 13 amino acids. This CDR3 reads CASSLGRGQPQHF. For the CDR3, the DNA is TGTGCCAGCAGCCTGGGCAGGGGTCAGCCCCAGCATTTT. Drawing the rest from reference TRBV7-7 and TRBJ1-5, the complete variable domain is GAGVSQSPRYKVTKRGQDVTLRCDPISSHATLYWYQQALGQGPEFLTYFNYEAQPDKSGLPSDRFSAERPEGSISTLTIQRTEQRDSAMYRCASSLGRGQPQHFGDGTRLSIL.

The V call is TRBV21-1, the J call TRBJ2-6; no check of the table's D call, TRBD1, against the DNA was made. TRBV21-1 is given as a pseudogene. The CDR3 loop spans 16 amino acids. The CDR3: CASSPYGASGANVLTF. The DNA of the CDR3 is TGTGCCAGCAGCCCTTATGGGGCGTCTGGGGCCAACGTCCTGACTTTC.

This chain connects TRBV4-1 to TRBJ2-7, with a possible D match to TRBD1 (5 bases). Germline loops: CDR1 MGHRA, CDR2 YSYEKL. There are 14 residues in the CDR3. The ends were cut back, 0 bases at V and 5 bases at J, with 11 bases in the middle. The DNA of the CDR3 is TGCGCCAGCAGCCAAGATCCCCAGGGAAACGAGCAGTACTTC. Protein sequence: CASSQDPQGNEQYF.

This chain joins TRBV5-1 and TRBJ2-7; no firm D call. The CDR3 covers 13 residues. V was pared by 1 base and J by 0 bases, with 5 bases between. From germline, CDR1 is SGHRS and CDR2 YFSETQ. This chain's CDR3 is CASSLTVSYEQYF. DNA of the CDR3: TGCGCCAGCAGCTTGACGGTCTCCTACGAGCAGTACTTC.

The chain is built from TRBV7-6 and TRBJ2-3; TRBD2 agrees at 8 bases. Trimming cost V 1 base and J 2 bases; bases outside gene matches: 8. The germline V gene has CDR1 SGHVS and CDR2 FNYEAQ. This CDR3 region has 17 residues. The CDR3 nucleotides are TGTGCCAGCAGCTTAGTCGAAGCGGGGGCCCTCACAGATACGCAGTATTTT. As protein: CASSLVEAGALTDTQYF.